Reported below is one T cell receptor beta chain. The entry originates in a study of control samples from healthy donors and cancer patients. Some clones are missing from TCRdb's copy, which holds only in-frame ones; the method was immunoSEQ multiplex PCR. The repertoire holds around 140,000 clones, with more than 85% as singletons. Input material: blood. This receptor was taken from a man younger than 45 in good health.

The CDR3 DNA follows: TGTGCCAGCAGCTTGGCGACTAGTCTAGATACGCAGTATTTT. It is translated as CASSLATSLDTQYF. The genes are TRBV7-2 and TRBJ2-3; maybe TRBD2 (6 bases). CDR3 size: 14 residues. The germline V gene encodes CDR1 SGHTA and CDR2 FQGNSA. V was clipped by 3 bases and J by 5 bases, with 12 bases between them.